A single sample gave rise to the 10 T cell receptor beta chains below, sequenced in a study of blood T cell repertoires in COVID-19 (dated by TCRdb to about 2020). Library construction relied on the immunoSEQ multiplex PCR assay. Drawn from immuneACCESS, this table holds only the in-frame rearrangements with V and J called that TCRdb kept. Clones are partly lost; checked studies trace under half to an unresolved V gene and leave the rest unexplained. Within this sample are 200,000 to 250,000 clones, with 83% of them counted one time only. The ten largest account for 7.4% of the sample. The specimen sequenced was peripheral blood. These receptors originate from a woman in her 50s with acute or convalescent COVID-19.

This clone was seen only a few times. Other DNA sequences in the sample encode the same CDR3. The chain joins TRBV4-3 to TRBJ2-2, with 9 nucleotides matching TRBD2. With V trimmed by 3 bases and J by 1 base, 3 bases remained unmatched. CDR3 size: 16 residues. Germline CDR1 LGHNA, CDR2 YSLEER. The CDR3 spells CASSQVAGVNTGELFF. The CDR3 nucleotides read TGCGCCAGCAGCCAGGTAGCGGGGGTGAACACCGGGGAGCTGTTTTTT.

V gene TRBV11-2 combines with J gene TRBJ2-4; the D gene is possibly TRBD2 (6 bases). The CDR3 has 17 residues. Germline assignment: CDR1 SGHAT and CDR2 FQNNGV. Trimming shortened V by 5 bases and J by 1 base, and 18 bases separated the two germline ends. The chain's CDR3 is CASSDLSSGRAKNIQYF. The CDR3, as DNA: TGTGCCAGCAGCGATCTTAGTTCAGGGAGGGCCAAAAACATTCAGTACTTC.

This clone showed up just once. The CDR3 region is CASSGTGRSEQYF. In DNA, the CDR3 is TGTGCCAGTAGTGGGACAGGGAGGAGCGAGCAGTACTTC. The chain recombines TRBV19 with TRBJ2-7; 9 bases match TRBD1. V gave up 5 bases and J gave up 6 bases; unmatched junction bases: 5. The germline V gene encodes CDR1 LNHDA and CDR2 SQIVND (reference sequence). CDR3 length: 13 residues.

In this sample, this clone turned up once. The chain uses TRBV28 and TRBJ1-3; D might be TRBD1 (6 bases). The CDR3 covers 14 residues. V was clipped by 1 base and J by 2 bases, with 6 bases between them. Germline V CDR1 and CDR2: MDHEN, SYDVKM. The CDR3 nucleotides are TGTGCCAGCAGTTTATACAGGGCTGGAAACACCATATATTTT. Translating it yields CASSLYRAGNTIYF.

The rearrangement links TRBV30 to TRBJ2-7; 10 nucleotides agree with TRBD2. Trimming removed 1 base from V and 3 bases from J; junction bases left unmatched: 0. The germline CDR1 and CDR2 sequences are GTSNPN and SVGIG (reference sequence). The CDR3 has 13 amino acids. Here the CDR3 reads CAWSGTSGYEQYF. The CDR3 coding sequence is TGTGCCTGGAGTGGGACTAGCGGCTACGAGCAGTACTTC.

The rearrangement links TRBV29-1 to TRBJ2-3, with 9 bases matching TRBD1. In germline, CDR1 is SQVTM, CDR2 ANQGSEA. The CDR3 consists of 14 residues. J was trimmed by 1 base and V by 6 bases; bases with no gene match: 5. The CDR3 here is CSVDRGSRTDTQYF. CDR3 in DNA: TGCAGCGTGGACAGGGGATCCCGCACAGATACGCAGTATTTT.

CDR3 sequence reads: CASIAGAGDTQYF. In nucleotides, the CDR3 is TGTGCCAGCATAGCGGGAGCGGGAGATACGCAGTATTTT. V usage is TRBV28 and J usage is TRBJ2-3, with 9 bases lining up with TRBD2. Germline V gene data show CDR1 as MDHEN and CDR2 as SYDVKM. The CDR3 contains 13 residues. V trimming: 7 bases; J trimming: 5 bases; junction bases outside the gene matches: 4.

J is TRBJ2-1 and V is TRBV6-6, with 9 nucleotides matching TRBD2. The CDR3 has 15 amino acids. In germline, CDR1 is MNHNY, CDR2 SVGAGI (reference sequence). The J segment lost 2 bases and the V segment lost 5 bases, leaving 4 bases of the junction unmatched. CDR3 in amino acids: CASSPAGGPYNEQFF. The CDR3 DNA reads as TGTGCCAGCAGTCCGGCGGGGGGGCCCTACAATGAGCAGTTCTTC.

In DNA form, the CDR3 reads TGCGCCAGCAGCTTGGAACAGGCTGAAGCTTTCTTT. The encoded protein is CASSLEQAEAFF. J is TRBJ1-1 and V is TRBV5-1; possible D gene TRBD1, 5 bases. Per the germline V gene, CDR1 is SGHRS and CDR2 is YFSETQ. The CDR3 length is 12 residues. V gave up 0 bases and J gave up 6 bases, with 6 bases separating them.

V usage is TRBV6-1 and J usage is TRBJ1-1, with D perhaps matching TRBD1 (6 bases). The CDR3 extends over 14 amino acids. CDR1 is MNHNS, CDR2 SASEGT, per germline. Trimming took 2 bases from V and 3 from J, leaving 10 bases between them. CDR3 coding DNA: TGTGCCAGCAGTGAATACGCAGGGGACACTGAAGCTTTCTTT. Residues: CASSEYAGDTEAFF.